The clone carrying this T cell receptor beta chain was counted many times. This sample stems from a study of T cells after yellow fever vaccination. Study observations and caveats: Subsequent booster samples again held most clones from primary vaccination (nearly 98% CD4, approximately 86% CD8). Of the clonotypes, a small share occurred in both CD4 and CD8 compartments. FACS-sorted repertoires could contain abundant clonotypes contaminating from the bulk population.

Between the trimmed V and J ends, which lost 5 bases and 2 bases, there was a span of 18 bases. The germline CDR1 and CDR2 sequences are PRHDT and FYEKMQ (reference sequence). CDR3 length: 16 amino acids. TCRdb processed the 5' RACE reads anew with MiXCR; each CDR3 protein has one entry. The table lists approximately 47,000 distinct CDR3 sequences, more than 6% of them singletons. This clonotype was obtained from a man aged 25-45 years who received the YFV17D yellow fever vaccine. The rearrangement links TRBV13 to TRBJ2-5; D is tentatively TRBD1 or TRBD2 (5 bases each). The starting material was PBMCs, either bulk or a sorted T-cell subset (CD4+, CD8+, memory, or dextramer-sorted; not recorded which), obtained 45 days after the yellow fever booster vaccination. This chain's CDR3 is CASSQDLGRRQETQYF. In DNA form, the CDR3 reads TGTGCCAGCAGCCAGGACCTGGGACGTAGGCAAGAGACCCAGTACTTC.